This T cell receptor beta chain was obtained from a study of shared clonotypes between healthy human individuals. Details on this clone: The sample carries other DNA sequences with the same CDR3.

TCRdb's copy holds only in-frame clones and misses some; the assay was immunoSEQ multiplex PCR. This table holds 2 million to 3 million clones, approximately 93% found once. Germline CDR1 and CDR2: SGHRS and YFSETQ. J was trimmed by 1 base and V by 4 bases; bases with no gene match: 4. This CDR3 contains 15 residues. This TCR derives from a man between 18 and 29 years old in good health. Some clones in this sample may be carry-over from other donors' samples. Source material: naive CD4+ T cells from PBMCs. This sample's subset: CD45RA+ positively selected. The rearrangement links TRBV5-1 to TRBJ2-3, with 9 bases matching TRBD2. In nucleotides, the CDR3 is TGCGCCAGCAGCCGAGCGGGAGGCGGCACAGATACGCAGTATTTT. The encoded protein is CASSRAGGGTDTQYF. The variable domain in full, completed from reference TRBV5-1 and TRBJ2-3, reads KAGVTQTPRYLIKTRGQQVTLSCSPISGHRSVSWYQQTPGQGLQFLFEYFSETQRNKGNFPGRFSGRQFSNSRSEMNVSTLELGDSALYLCASSRAGGGTDTQYFGPGTRLTVL.